This T cell receptor (beta chain) was observed in a study of monozygotic twins with inflammatory bowel disease. Of note for this clonotype: The antigen remains unidentified.

This CDR3 contains 14 residues. The germline V gene has CDR1 MDHEN and CDR2 SYDVKM. Every TCR library used roughly 3,700 ng of total RNA. A template switching step added UMIs, each with a 6-nucleotide sample barcode. No DNA is given; TCRdb re-called the 5' RACE reads and lists each CDR3 protein once. This repertoire comprises a few hundred thousand distinct CDR3 sequences; its ten largest clones make up around 2.6%. Whole-study findings and limits: The results supported no single strong signal or clonotype associated with IBD.

The sample taken for sequencing was blood. The chain joins TRBV28 to TRBJ1-2. This receptor was taken from a human donor with ulcerative colitis or Crohn's disease, or a healthy co-twin of an affected twin (not recorded which). CDR3 sequence reads: CASSSHNGVYDYTF.